This T cell receptor (beta chain) is drawn from a study of T cell repertoires in cytomegalovirus infection. About the research overall: HLA-C-restricted CMV epitopes, recently identified, and well-studied HLA-B-restricted ones were used by the study. Public TCR beta signatures marked donors with CMV infection and the matching HLA.

Trimming removed 5 bases from V and 4 bases from J, with 10 bases in between. This CDR3 comprises 14 residues. The V gene's germline CDR1 is KGHDR and CDR2 SFDVKD. This clonotype has only a few counts. Antigen: not known. TCRdb ran MiXCR on the reads and lists one entry per CDR3 protein. The table lists about 920,000 distinct CDR3 sequences, more than 25% of them singletons. General observations from the study: Ex vivo, HLA-C-restricted CMV-specific TCR beta clonotypes prevailed over the rest of the response. Adding up the frequency of public TCR beta families identified people who carried CMV plus the relevant HLA.

Specimen: cultured CD8+ T cells from PBMCs, collected from culture after CMV antigen stimulation. The clonotype comes from a human donor in good health (CMV status not recorded). Some clones in this sample may be carry-over from other donors' samples. The rearrangement uses TRBV24-1 and TRBJ2-2, with D unclear. CDR3 nucleotide sequence: TGTGCCACCAGTGGGACGGAGTTCACCGGGGAGCTGTTTTTT. Its translation: CATSGTEFTGELFF.